Each of the 27 T cell receptor beta chains below was sequenced from the same sample in a study of glioma-infiltrating T cells. Using RNA template, CDR3s of TCR alpha and beta were amplified with iRepertoire arm-PCR. TCRdb used MiXCR to reprocess the multiplex PCR reads, holding one entry per CDR3 protein. The sample holds tens of thousands of distinct CDR3 sequences, approximately 22% seen once. The sample comprised glioma tissue, nonneoplastic brain tissue, or PBMCs (not recorded which). Source of these receptors: a human donor with low-grade glioma or glioblastoma, undergoing nonglioma brain surgery, or in good health (not recorded which).

This clonotype was detected a few times. This chain uses TRBV5-1 with TRBJ1-2, with no clear D. Looked up from germline, CDR1 is SGHRS and CDR2 is YFSETQ. Trimming pared 4 bases from V and 4 bases from J, leaving 14 bases between. The length of the CDR3 is 14 residues. The CDR3 bases are TGCGCCAGCAGCATTATACACCCGAGCTATGGCTACACCTTC. It specifies CASSIIHPSYGYTF.

The gene calls are TRBV12-3 or TRBV12-4 and TRBJ2-3, with D maybe TRBD1 (5 bases). V shed 6 bases and J shed 0 bases, with 10 bases lying between them. The CDR3 loop spans 14 amino acids. CDR3 DNA sequence: TGTGCCAGCAGCCAAGGGGATAGCACAGATACGCAGTATTTT. It translates to CASSQGDSTDTQYF.

This clonotype was detected many times. The chain employs TRBV2 and TRBJ1-4, with D possibly being TRBD1 (5 bases). CDR1 and CDR2 (germline): SNHLY, FYNNEI. This CDR3 is 15 amino acids long. Trimming removed 0 bases from V and 5 bases from J, with 10 bases in between. CDR3 sequence reads: CASSEAGQGNEKLFF. The CDR3 region has the DNA TGTGCCAGCAGTGAAGCAGGACAAGGGAATGAAAAACTGTTTTTT.

V usage is TRBV5-4 and J usage is TRBJ2-7; no clear D. The better agreement between TRBJ2-1 and the DNA end casts doubt on the J call. Germline assignment: CDR1 SGHNT and CDR2 YYREEE (reference sequence). The CDR3 sequence is 14 residues long. As DNA, the CDR3 is TGTGCCAGCAGCCACAATCTAGGTTACAATGAGCAGTTCTTC. Encoded protein: CASSHNLGYNEQFF.

This clonotype was detected ten times or more. This chain joins TRBV7-9 and TRBJ2-1; D remains ambiguous. V was cut by 4 bases and J by 4 bases, with 5 bases left in between. The CDR3 runs 12 residues. The germline gives CDR1 SEHNR, CDR2 FQNEAQ (reference sequence). CDR3 bases: TGTGCCAGCAGCTCCCGTTACAATGAGCAGTTCTTC. Amino acids: CASSSRYNEQFF. The entire variable domain, with the rest obtained from reference TRBV7-9 and TRBJ2-1, is as follows: DTGVSQNPRHKITKRGQNVTFRCDPISEHNRLYWYRQTLGQGPEFLTYFQNEAQLEKSRLLSDRFSAERPKGSFSTLEIQRTEQGDSAMYLCASSSRYNEQFFGPGTRLTVL.

The rearrangement joins TRBV5-4 to TRBJ2-1, with 9 bases matching TRBD1. This CDR3 spans 14 amino acids. Germline CDR1 SGHNT, CDR2 YYREEE (reference sequence). The V gene end was trimmed by 5 bases and the J gene end by 11 bases; junction bases not matched to a gene: 11. CDR3 sequence (DNA): TGTGCCAGCAGTTCGACGGGACAGGGATCCAAGCAGTTCTTC. The encoded protein is CASSSTGQGSKQFF.

V and J are TRBV11-2 and TRBJ2-1, with 8 bases aligning to TRBD2. Germline-derived CDR1 and CDR2 are SGHAT and FQNNGV. V dropped 5 bases and J dropped 7; count of bases not matched to a gene: 4. There are 13 residues in the CDR3. CDR3 protein: CASSLERGNEQFF. In DNA, the CDR3 is TGTGCCAGCAGCCTCGAGCGGGGGAATGAGCAGTTCTTC.

In the case of this clonotype: A much larger clone lies a single base off, so this may be a read error. This chain joins TRBV7-2 and TRBJ2-5; D is possibly TRBD2 (6 bases). The V gene lost 4 bases and the J gene lost 3 bases, with 21 bases spanning the gap. CDR1 and CDR2 (germline): SGHTA, FQGNSA. This CDR3 region has 17 residues. CDR3 region: CASSSFPTRGPEETQYF. The CDR3 bases are TGTGCCAGCAGCTCTTTCCCGACTAGAGGGCCAGAAGAGACCCAGTACTTC.

This clonotype was seen repeatedly, ten times or more. The chain is built from TRBV27 and TRBJ2-1, with D possibly being TRBD1 (5 bases). Germline V CDR1 and CDR2: MNHEY, SMNVEV (reference sequence). Trimming took 5 bases from V and 0 from J, leaving 14 bases between them. This CDR3 region has 16 residues. The CDR3, as DNA: TGTGCCAGCAGTCCTTCGACAGCCAGCTCCTACAATGAGCAGTTCTTC. Its protein product is CASSPSTASSYNEQFF.

The sample holds many counts of this clonotype. The chain recombines TRBV7-8 with TRBJ2-1, with 9 positions matching TRBD1. CDR1 and CDR2 from the germline V gene are SGHVS and FQNEAQ. The CDR3 is 15 residues long. V was clipped by 3 bases and J by 2 bases; unmatched bases: 2. Here the CDR3 DNA reads TGTGCCAGCAGCTTTCGGGACAGGGCCTACAATGAGCAGTTCTTC. It encodes CASSFRDRAYNEQFF.

Concerning this clonotype itself: A much more abundant neighbour one base away suggests this may be a read error. The chain links TRBV29-1 to TRBJ1-1, with D possibly TRBD1 on 5 matching bases. The germline gives CDR1 SQVTM, CDR2 ANQGSEA. The CDR3 extends over 14 amino acids. Trimming took 6 bases from V and 3 from J, leaving 17 bases between them. CDR3 coding DNA: TGCAGCGTCTCCCCCTCAGGGCTGTACACTGAAGCTTTCTTT. This translates into CSVSPSGLYTEAFF.

This clonotype was seen many times. The rearrangement joins TRBV28 to TRBJ2-7; D unclear. The V and J ends lost 6 bases and 4 bases respectively, with 10 bases between them. The germline CDR1 and CDR2 sequences are MDHEN and SYDVKM. The CDR3 covers 12 residues. In DNA form, the CDR3 reads TGTGCCAGCAGCAGTCCGGGTTACGAGCAGTACTTC. Amino acids: CASSSPGYEQYF.

This clonotype was detected ten times or more. The genes are TRBV18 and TRBJ1-2, with D unresolved. The germline V and J ends were trimmed by 2 bases and 4 bases, with 8 bases remaining between them. This CDR3 contains 13 residues. Germline V lookup: CDR1 KGHSH, CDR2 LQKENI. The CDR3 reads CASSPYSPYGYTF. In DNA, the CDR3 is TGTGCCAGCTCACCATACTCCCCCTATGGCTACACCTTC.

Note on this clonotype: A much bigger clone sits one base away, suggesting this may be a read error. V usage is TRBV18 and J usage is TRBJ2-1; TRBD2 matches at 7 bases. Germline V lookup: CDR1 KGHSH, CDR2 LQKENI. This CDR3 is 13 amino acids long. In nucleotides, the CDR3 is TGTGCCAGATCACCGGGACTATCCAATGAGCAGTTCTTC. It specifies CARSPGLSNEQFF.

This clonotype was detected ten times or more. J is TRBJ2-1 and V is TRBV6-1; tentatively, D is TRBD1 or TRBD2 (5 bases each). CDR1 is MNHNS and CDR2 is SASEGT in the germline V gene. The CDR3 consists of 14 residues. Trimming pared 7 bases from V and 3 bases from J, leaving 13 bases between. As DNA, the CDR3 is TGTGCCAGCAAGTGGGACGGATACTACAATGAGCAGTTCTTC. It translates to CASKWDGYYNEQFF.

This clonotype appeared a few times. The chain joins TRBV19 to TRBJ1-3; D uncertain. V lost 6 bases and J 0 bases, leaving 9 bases between the germline ends. The germline V gene encodes CDR1 LNHDA and CDR2 SQIVND (reference sequence). The CDR3 runs to 14 residues. CDR3 region: CASRAASSGNTIYF. The CDR3, as DNA: TGTGCCAGTAGAGCAGCCAGCTCTGGAAACACCATATATTTT. The full variable domain, in which reference TRBV19 and TRBJ1-3 provide the parts outside the CDR3, is DGGITQSPKYLFRKEGQNVTLSCEQNLNHDAMYWYRQDPGQGLRLIYYSQIVNDFQKGDIAEGYSVSREKKESFPLTVTSAQKNPTAFYLCASRAASSGNTIYFGEGSWLTVV.

Concerning this clonotype: A much larger clonotype is one base distant, so this may be a read error. This chain joins TRBV3-1 and TRBJ2-1; TRBD2 matches 9 bases. V gave up 3 bases and J gave up 3 bases; unmatched junction bases: 3. CDR3 length: 15 amino acids. The germline V gene has CDR1 LGHDT and CDR2 YNNKEL (reference sequence). CDR3 DNA sequence: TGTGCCAGCAGCCAGGGGACTAGCCACTACAATGAGCAGTTCTTC. Amino acids: CASSQGTSHYNEQFF.

This clonotype was picked up many times. V gene TRBV20-1 combines with J gene TRBJ1-1, with D perhaps matching TRBD1 (5 bases). Trimming cost V 7 bases and J 4 bases, with 22 bases left between them. This CDR3 is built from 15 residues. Per the germline V gene, CDR1 is DFQATT and CDR2 is SNEGSKA (reference sequence). CDR3 nucleotide sequence: TGCAGTGTTGTAGCCCACGGGGCCCCTTCCACTGAAGCTTTCTTT. It yields the protein CSVVAHGAPSTEAFF.

This clonotype showed up just once. A much more abundant neighbour one base away suggests this may be a read error. This chain's CDR3 is CASTTGVDTEAFF. As DNA, the CDR3 is TGTGCCAGCACCACAGGGGTTGACACTGAAGCTTTCTTT. The chain joins TRBV12-3 or TRBV12-4 to TRBJ1-1; 7 positions agree with TRBD1. There are 13 residues in the CDR3. J lost 3 bases, V lost 7 bases, and 5 bases had no gene match.

In this sample, this clonotype turned up many times. The chain joins TRBV6-6 to TRBJ2-7, with D unresolved. CDR3 length: 14 amino acids. Germline V gene sequence: CDR1 MNHNY, CDR2 SVGAGI (reference sequence). The ends were cut back, 0 bases at V and 1 base at J, with 7 bases in the middle. The CDR3 DNA reads TGTGCCAGCAGTTACTCGACCAGTTCCTACGAGCAGTACTTC. Encoded protein: CASSYSTSSYEQYF.

This clonotype was counted at least ten times. The chain combines TRBV12-3 or TRBV12-4 with TRBJ1-2; D gene ambiguous. There are 15 residues in the CDR3. V was shortened by 6 bases and J by 5 bases, with 19 bases between the two germline ends. The CDR3 spells CASRHRGNRRYGYTF. Written as DNA, the CDR3 is TGTGCCAGCAGGCACCGGGGAAACCGGCGGTATGGCTACACCTTC.

This clonotype was detected only a few times. The CDR3 loop is CASSQDAALATYEQYF. The CDR3 nucleotides are TGTGCCAGCAGCCAAGATGCAGCCCTAGCGACCTACGAGCAGTACTTC. V gene TRBV3-1 combines with J gene TRBJ2-7; the D gene is possibly TRBD2 (6 bases). With 0 bases removed from V and 2 bases from J, the gap between germline ends came to 14 bases. Germline CDR1 reads LGHDT; CDR2 reads YNNKEL (reference sequence). The CDR3 consists of 16 residues.

A word on this clonotype: A much larger clone differs by one base, so this may be a read error. The chain is built from TRBV2 and TRBJ2-5; D may match TRBD1 or TRBD2 (5 bases each). The CDR3 has 11 residues. CDR1 SNHLY and CDR2 FYNNEI come from the germline V gene. The CDR3 nucleotides read TGTCCCAGCAGTGATGGGGGGACCCAGTACTTC. This sequence encodes CPSSDGGTQYF. Supplemented by reference TRBV2 and TRBJ2-5, the full variable domain reads EPEVTQTPSHQVTQMGQEVILRCVPISNHLYFYWYRQILGQKVEFLVSFYNNEISEKSEIFDDQFSVERPDGSNFTLKIRSTKLEDSAMYFCPSSDGGTQYFGPGTRLLVL.

This clonotype was detected ten times or more. V and J are TRBV18 and TRBJ1-2; D uncertain. The V gene's germline CDR1 is KGHSH and CDR2 LQKENI. The CDR3 spans 13 residues. The V and J ends lost 2 bases and 4 bases respectively, with 8 bases between them. CDR3 DNA sequence: TGTGCCAGCTCACCAGGGAACCTCTATGGCTACACCTTC. Protein sequence: CASSPGNLYGYTF.

There are many counts of this clonotype. The chain joins TRBV27 to TRBJ2-7; 8 bases map to TRBD2. Germline V gene data show CDR1 as MNHEY and CDR2 as SMNVEV (reference sequence). The CDR3 sequence is 17 residues long. V dropped 5 bases and J dropped 4; count of bases not matched to a gene: 16. CDR3 in DNA: TGTGCCAGCAGTCTTTCCGCCGGGACTAGGGCTCGTTACGAGCAGTACTTC. Protein: CASSLSAGTRARYEQYF.

This clonotype has ten or more counts. The genes are TRBV20-1 and TRBJ1-5, with D possibly matching TRBD1 (5 bases). Germline V CDR1 and CDR2: DFQATT, SNEGSKA (reference sequence). The V and J ends lost 2 bases and 2 bases respectively, with 19 bases between them. CDR3 length equals 17 residues. For the CDR3, the DNA is TGCAGTGCTAGATCACCTGGGGGGGAAAGGCGCAATCAGCCCCAGCATTTT. Its translation is CSARSPGGERRNQPQHF.

This clonotype has at least ten counts. The J gene is TRBJ2-7, the V gene TRBV6-2 or TRBV6-3; D possibly corresponds to TRBD1 (6 bases). CDR1 is MNHEY and CDR2 is SVGEGT in the germline V gene. There are 15 residues in the CDR3. Trimming stripped 2 bases from V and 6 bases from J, with 17 bases between. CDR3 region: CASSYGGQGKGEQYF. The CDR3 region has the DNA TGTGCCAGCAGTTACGGGGGCCAGGGAAAAGGCGAGCAGTACTTC.